Below are 21 T cell receptor beta chains sequenced from a single sample in a study of metastatic and nonmetastatic thyroid tumors. Until they underwent thyroid surgery, no patient had received any treatment. TCRdb reassembled clones from the PCR reads with MiXCR. The table lists 90,000 or so clones, roughly 8.6% of them singletons. The sequenced material came from blood. Receptor source: a female donor with papillary thyroid cancer or a benign thyroid nodule (not recorded which). Some clones in this sample may be carry-over from other donors' samples.

This clone was picked up a small number of times. One junction end disagrees with the germline gene, perhaps due to a read error. J is TRBJ2-7 and V is TRBV30, with D possibly being TRBD2 (6 bases). This CDR3 contains 12 residues. Germline V CDR1 and CDR2: GTSNPN, SVGIG (reference sequence). DNA for the CDR3: TGTGCCTGGAGTACCAATAACGGGAGACTCGACTTC. Residues: CAWSTNNGRLDF.

This clone was seen at least ten times. J is TRBJ1-6 and V is TRBV2; 7 bases are a match to TRBD1. This CDR3 has 15 residues. Germline lookup yields CDR1 SNHLY and CDR2 FYNNEI. V lost 4 bases and J lost 7; bases outside the gene matches: 7. In nucleotides, the CDR3 is TGTGCCAGCAGTGCCTTGACAGGGTTGAATTCACCCCTCCACTTT. Translating it yields CASSALTGLNSPLHF.

This clone was seen repeatedly, ten times or more. The DNA for the CDR3 is TGCAGTGCTAGGGCATTGGGACTAGCGGGGGGAAATGAGCAGTTCTTC. Its translation: CSARALGLAGGNEQFF. This rearrangement joins TRBV20-1 to TRBJ2-1; 15 bases are shared with TRBD2. The V segment lost 3 bases and the J segment 7 bases; nucleotides outside the gene matches: 7. This CDR3 spans 16 amino acids. Looked up from germline, CDR1 is DFQATT and CDR2 is SNEGSKA (reference sequence).

On this clone itself: This may stem from a read error, because a much larger clone lies one nucleotide away. J is TRBJ2-7 and V is TRBV20-1, with D hard to call. The V and J ends lost 4 bases and 5 bases respectively, with 12 bases between them. The CDR3 totals 12 residues. Per the germline V gene, CDR1 is DFQATT and CDR2 is SNEGSKA (reference sequence). CDR3 DNA: TGCAGTGCTATTTCTCTTCAGAACGAGCAGTACTTC. As protein: CSAISLQNEQYF.

V usage is TRBV18 and J usage is TRBJ1-3; D not certain. This CDR3 region has 17 residues. Germline V gene lookup returns CDR1 KGHSH and CDR2 LQKENI. V lost 3 bases and J 4 bases, leaving 19 bases between the germline ends. The CDR3 coding sequence is TGTGCCAGCTCACCTCAAAACTTCCAGGACCGGGGAAACACCATATATTTT. The encoded protein is CASSPQNFQDRGNTIYF.

This clone was observed many times. A much larger clone lies a single base off, so this may be a read error. V gene TRBV6-5 combines with J gene TRBJ2-2; the match to TRBD2 covers 14 bases. Germline CDR1 reads MNHEY; CDR2 reads SVGAGI. CDR3 length: 18 residues. The chain's CDR3 is CASGYSTSGGANTGELFF. The CDR3 coding sequence is TGTGCCAGCGGTTACTCGACTAGCGGGGGGGCGAACACCGGGGAGCTGTTTTTT.

This chain joins TRBV6-1 and TRBJ1-6; no reliable D call. This CDR3 contains 12 residues. V lost 3 bases to trimming and J lost 13 bases, with 10 bases between them. Per the germline V gene, CDR1 is MNHNS and CDR2 is SASEGT. The CDR3 here is CASSEAGYPLHF. The DNA for the CDR3 is TGTGCCAGCAGTGAGGCCGGCTATCCCCTCCACTTT.

The rearrangement links TRBV10-3 to TRBJ1-3, with 8 nucleotides matching TRBD1. The CDR3 totals 14 residues. J gave up 4 bases and V 6 bases, and 5 bases lay outside the gene matches. Germline CDR1 reads ENHRY; CDR2 reads SYGVKD. CDR3 in DNA: TGTGCCATCAGCGAGACAGGGGCCGGAAACACCATATATTTT. This sequence encodes CAISETGAGNTIYF.

This clone showed up many times. V is TRBV28 and J is TRBJ2-7, with 9 bases that match TRBD1. The CDR3 is made up of 15 amino acids. Germline trimming cut 5 bases from V and 3 bases from J; bases unmatched to any gene: 8. Germline values: CDR1 MDHEN, CDR2 SYDVKM. The DNA for the CDR3 is TGTGCCAGCAGTACGCCCAACAGGGGGCGCTACGAGCAGTACTTC. This gives the protein CASSTPNRGRYEQYF.

V gene TRBV20-1 combines with J gene TRBJ2-3; 11 bases agree with TRBD2. The V segment lost 6 bases and the J segment 11 bases; nucleotides outside the gene matches: 13. The CDR3 consists of 14 residues. Germline V gene sequence: CDR1 DFQATT, CDR2 SNEGSKA (reference sequence). The DNA for the CDR3 is TGCAGTGCGAGGGGTAGCGGGGGGGCCTCAAGGCAGTATTTT. It is translated as CSARGSGGASRQYF.

This clone was counted many times. V usage is TRBV15 and J usage is TRBJ1-1; tentative D call: TRBD1 (5 bases). Germline values: CDR1 LNHNV, CDR2 YYDKDF (reference sequence). V lost 3 bases to trimming and J lost 3 bases, with 8 bases between them. This CDR3 has 13 amino acids. CDR3 protein: CATSSREYTEAFF. Here the CDR3 DNA reads TGTGCCACCAGCAGCAGGGAGTACACTGAAGCTTTCTTT.

This clone was recorded at least ten times. CDR3 in amino acids: CASSLGGADQETQYF. DNA for the CDR3: TGCGCCAGCAGCCTCGGGGGGGCGGACCAAGAGACCCAGTACTTC. The rearrangement uses TRBV5-1 and TRBJ2-5, with 8 bases matching TRBD2. The CDR3 runs 15 residues. V was pared by 4 bases and J by 0 bases, with 5 bases of the junction left unmatched. The germline V gene has CDR1 SGHRS and CDR2 YFSETQ.

This clone was seen a few times. One base away lies a much larger clone, so this may be a sequencing read error. Other nucleotide sequences from this sample produce the same CDR3. V usage is TRBV29-1 and J usage is TRBJ2-7; the D is unclear. Germline V gives CDR1 SQVTM, CDR2 ANQGSEA. Trimming shortened V by 7 bases and J by 7 bases, and 14 bases separated the two germline ends. The CDR3 runs 11 residues. CDR3 residues: CSERSPREQYF. CDR3 coding DNA: TGCAGCGAACGTAGTCCTAGAGAGCAGTACTTC.

This chain joins TRBV18 and TRBJ2-7; 10 bases line up with TRBD1. V lost 1 base and J lost 7; bases outside the gene matches: 7. The CDR3 has 15 residues. Germline loops: CDR1 KGHSH, CDR2 LQKENI. The CDR3 loop is CASSPLTGGEGEQYF. CDR3 bases: TGTGCCAGCTCACCACTGACAGGGGGCGAGGGGGAGCAGTACTTC.

This clone was counted ten times or more. The chain combines TRBV12-3 or TRBV12-4 with TRBJ1-4; maybe TRBD1 (6 bases). The V end was cut by 1 base, the J end by 3 bases, with 6 bases between. This CDR3 region has 14 residues. The CDR3 nucleotides read TGTGCCAGCAGTTTAGGACAGGCTAATGAAAAACTGTTTTTT. Translation gives CASSLGQANEKLFF.

In its sample, this clone was seen many times. As DNA, the CDR3 is TGTGCCAGTAGTCACAGGGGCGGGGGGGCCCTTGAGCAGTTCTTC. Protein product: CASSHRGGGALEQFF. The chain couples TRBV19 to TRBJ2-1; 9 bases align to TRBD2. J gave up 9 bases and V 5 bases, and 11 bases lay outside the gene matches. The length of the CDR3 is 15 residues. Germline V gives CDR1 LNHDA, CDR2 SQIVND (reference sequence). The variable domain in full, completed from reference TRBV19 and TRBJ2-1, reads DGGITQSPKYLFRKEGQNVTLSCEQNLNHDAMYWYRQDPGQGLRLIYYSQIVNDFQKGDIAEGYSVSREKKESFPLTVTSAQKNPTAFYLCASSHRGGGALEQFFGPGTRLTVL.

This clone was found many times. V usage is TRBV28 and J usage is TRBJ1-1; 9 bases agree with TRBD1. V dropped 2 bases and J dropped 5; count of bases not matched to a gene: 0. CDR3 length: 13 residues. CDR1 and CDR2 from the germline V gene are MDHEN and SYDVKM. CDR3 loop: CASSLGQGTEAFF. The CDR3 DNA follows: TGTGCCAGCAGTTTAGGACAGGGGACTGAAGCTTTCTTT.

This clone was counted at least ten times. Other DNA sequences in the same sample also yield this CDR3. CDR3 protein: CASSFTDTQYF. Here the CDR3 DNA reads TGTGCCAGCAGCTTCACAGATACGCAGTATTTT. The chain recombines TRBV5-8 with TRBJ2-3; D not resolved. From germline, CDR1 is SGHTS and CDR2 YDEGEE. The CDR3 has 11 amino acids. V was clipped by 2 bases and J by 2 bases, with 0 bases between them.

This clone was seen repeatedly, ten times or more. The V and J genes are TRBV5-4 and TRBJ1-2; D unclear. The CDR3 is 13 amino acids. In germline, CDR1 is SGHNT, CDR2 YYREEE (reference sequence). V lost 2 bases, J lost 8 bases, and 13 bases lay in between. Here the CDR3 DNA reads TGTGCCAGCAGCTTAAGACTGCTAGGCGGCTACACCTTC. Protein product: CASSLRLLGGYTF.

This clone was observed many times. The gene calls are TRBV2 and TRBJ1-6, with 10 bases that match TRBD1. Trimming cost V 7 bases and J 6 bases; bases outside gene matches: 6. The CDR3 covers 15 residues. Germline assignment: CDR1 SNHLY and CDR2 FYNNEI. CDR3 region: CASTEDRGGNSPLHF. In nucleotides, the CDR3 is TGTGCCAGCACTGAGGACAGGGGGGGTAATTCACCCCTCCACTTT.

This clone was found many times. The chain joins TRBV5-6 to TRBJ2-7, with TRBD1 as a possible D gene (6 bases). The CDR3 totals 17 residues. V was pared by 1 base and J by 3 bases, with 20 bases between. Germline V gives CDR1 SGHDT, CDR2 YYEEEE. The DNA of the CDR3 is TGTGCCAGCAGCTTGCCGTCAACGAGGAACAGGGACTACGAGCAGTACTTC. Protein sequence: CASSLPSTRNRDYEQYF.